Detailed here is one T cell receptor beta chain. Its antigen is not known. This sample is part of a study of memory CD4+ T cells and cytomegalovirus serostatus. Looking at the study overall: Of the healthy Belgian adults, 8 to 10 were CMV seropositive and 20 to 30 seronegative.

Single viable CD3+CD4+CD8-CD45RO+ cells were sorted as the memory CD4+ T cells. V lost 8 bases and J lost 1; bases outside the gene matches: 7. CDR1 is SNHLY, CDR2 FYNNEI, per germline. CDR3 size: 17 residues. Overall study findings and caveats: 67 of 164 known CMV-associated TCRbeta sequences appeared in CD4+ memory.

Data came from immunoSEQ multiplex PCR; TCRdb stores just in-frame clones and leaves some out. The sample shows about 56,000 clones, more than 75% of them seen only once. V usage is TRBV2 and J usage is TRBJ2-3, with TRBD2 matching 15 bases. Source material: memory CD4+ T cells from blood. This TCR derives from an adult in good health and CMV-seronegative. CDR3 bases: TGTGCCAGCGGGGGACTAGCGGGGGGCCGGGGCACAGATACGCAGTATTTT. Amino acid sequence: CASGGLAGGRGTDTQYF.